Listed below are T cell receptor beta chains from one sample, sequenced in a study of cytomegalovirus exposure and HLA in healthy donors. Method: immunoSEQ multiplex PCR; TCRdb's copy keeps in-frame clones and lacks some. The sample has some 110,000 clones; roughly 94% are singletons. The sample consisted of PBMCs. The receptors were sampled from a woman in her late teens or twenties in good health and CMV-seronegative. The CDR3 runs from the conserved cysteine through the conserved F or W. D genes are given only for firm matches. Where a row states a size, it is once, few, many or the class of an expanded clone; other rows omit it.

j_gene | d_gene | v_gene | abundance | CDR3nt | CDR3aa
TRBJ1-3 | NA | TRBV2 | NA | TGTGCCAGCAGTGAAGAGGCAGGGGGAAACACCATATATTTT | CASSEEAGGNTIYF
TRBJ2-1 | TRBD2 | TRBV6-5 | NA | TGTGCCAGCACGGGAGGCAATGAGCAGTTCTTC | CASTGGNEQFF
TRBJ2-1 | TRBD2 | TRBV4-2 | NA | TGTGCCAGCAGCCTAAAGGATTCGCGCGGGAGGGCAACCTACAATGAGCAGTTCTTC | CASSLKDSRGRATYNEQFF
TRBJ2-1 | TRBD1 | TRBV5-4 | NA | TGTGCCAGCAGCAACCGGGACAGGGGTGTGAATGAGCAGTTCTTC | CASSNRDRGVNEQFF
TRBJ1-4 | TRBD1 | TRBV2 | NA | TGTGCCAGCAGACAGGGGGGTGAAAAACTGTTTTTT | CASRQGGEKLFF
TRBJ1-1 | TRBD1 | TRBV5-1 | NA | TGCGCCAGCAGCTTTATGGGACAGGGGGATACTGAAGCTTTCTTT | CASSFMGQGDTEAFF
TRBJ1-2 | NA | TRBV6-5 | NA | TGTGCCAGCAGCCGAGAAGGGGGTAGGAATGGCTACACCTTC | CASSREGGRNGYTF
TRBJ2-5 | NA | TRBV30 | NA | TGTGCCTGGGACAAAAAAGAGACCCAGTACTTC | CAWDKKETQYF
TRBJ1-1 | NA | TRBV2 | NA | TGTGCCACTTCGGCGGGGCTAAACACTGAAGCTTTCTTT | CATSAGLNTEAFF
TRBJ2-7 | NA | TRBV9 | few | TGTGCCAGCAGCGTAGCGGTGGGGGCTCCCTACGAGCAGTACTTC | CASSVAVGAPYEQYF
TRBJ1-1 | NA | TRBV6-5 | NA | TGTGCCAGCTCTAGACGGGGGATGAACACTGAAGCTTTCTTT | CASSRRGMNTEAFF
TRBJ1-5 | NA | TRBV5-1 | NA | TGCGCCAGCAGCTCCGAGGGGGGGAGCAATCAGCCCCAGCATTTT | CASSSEGGSNQPQHF
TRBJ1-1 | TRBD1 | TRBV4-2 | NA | TGTGCCAGCAGCCACTCGACAGGGATCGCTGAAGCTTTCTTT | CASSHSTGIAEAFF
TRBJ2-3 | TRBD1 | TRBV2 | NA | TGTGCCAGCAGTTCTCAGGGGGCAAATACGCAGTATTTT | CASSSQGANTQYF
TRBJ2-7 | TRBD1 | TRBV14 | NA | TGTGCCAGCAGCCAAGATCCCGGACAGGGACACTCCTACGAGCAGTACTTC | CASSQDPGQGHSYEQYF
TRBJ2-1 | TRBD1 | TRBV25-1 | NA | TGTGCCAGCAGTGGATGGGACAGCAATGAGCAGTTCTTC | CASSGWDSNEQFF
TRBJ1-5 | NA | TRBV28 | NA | TGTGCCAGCATCCCAGCGTCAGCGACCTCGGCCCACCCCCAGCATTTT | CASIPASATSAHPQHF
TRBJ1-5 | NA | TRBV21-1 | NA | TGTGCCAGCAGCAAATGGACTTATAGCAATCAGCCCCAGCATTTT | CASSKWTYSNQPQHF
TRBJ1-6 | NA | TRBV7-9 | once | TGTGCCAGCAGCTTCGGGGGGAATTCACCCCTCCACTTT | CASSFGGNSPLHF
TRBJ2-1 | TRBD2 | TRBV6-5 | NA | TGTGCCAGCAAATCGACTAGCGGGAGGTACAATGAGCAGTTCTTC | CASKSTSGRYNEQFF
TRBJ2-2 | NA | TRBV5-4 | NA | TGTGCCAGCAGCCCAAGAGCCACAGGGTCCTCGGGGACCGGGGAGCTGTTTTTT | CASSPRATGSSGTGELFF
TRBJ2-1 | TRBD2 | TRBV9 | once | TGTGCCAGCAGCGGAGACCTCGGTCTAGCGGCCTACAATGAGCAGTTCTTC | CASSGDLGLAAYNEQFF
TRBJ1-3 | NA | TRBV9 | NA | TGTGCCAGCAGCGTATGGGAGAAGGCTCCCTCTGGAAACACCATATATTTT | CASSVWEKAPSGNTIYF
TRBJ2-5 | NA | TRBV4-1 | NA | TGCGCCAGCAGCCAAGAGAGGGCCGAGGGCCAAGAGACCCAGTACTTC | CASSQERAEGQETQYF
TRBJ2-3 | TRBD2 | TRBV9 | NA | TGTGCCAGCAGCGTAGTCGGGGGGAGCACAGATACGCAGTATTTT | CASSVVGGSTDTQYF
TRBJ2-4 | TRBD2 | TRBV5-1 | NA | TGCGCCAGCAGCTTGGACGGGGGGGGAAACATTCAGTACTTC | CASSLDGGGNIQYF
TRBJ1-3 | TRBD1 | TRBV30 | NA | TGTGCCTGGAGTGTACAGGGGGCCGACACCATATATTTT | CAWSVQGADTIYF
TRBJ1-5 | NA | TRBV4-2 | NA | TGTGCCAGCAGCCAGGTCCAGGGTAATCAGCCCCAGCATTTT | CASSQVQGNQPQHF
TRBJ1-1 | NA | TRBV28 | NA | TGTGCCAGCAGTCCGACAGGTACTGGGACTGAAGCTTTCTTT | CASSPTGTGTEAFF
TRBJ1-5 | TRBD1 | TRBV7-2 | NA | TGTGCCAGCAGCGTCGGACAGGGGGCTTATCAGCCCCAGCATTTT | CASSVGQGAYQPQHF
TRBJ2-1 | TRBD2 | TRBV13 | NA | TGTGCCAGCAGCTTAGGCCCGACTAGCGGGAATAACAATGAGCAGTTCTTC | CASSLGPTSGNNNEQFF
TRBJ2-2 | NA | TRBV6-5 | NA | TGTGCCAGCAGTTACCCTAGTGGGGAGCTGTTTTTT | CASSYPSGELFF
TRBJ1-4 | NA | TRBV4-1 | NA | TGCGCCAGCAGCCAACTCATAGCGGGGACCTCGAATGAAAAACTGTTTTTT | CASSQLIAGTSNEKLFF
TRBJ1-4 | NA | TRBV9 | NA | TGTGCCAGCTTTCGGCACGACAGTTACATTGCAACTAATGAAAAACTGTTTTTT | CASFRHDSYIATNEKLFF
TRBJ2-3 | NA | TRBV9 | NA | TGTGCCAGCAGCGTTCGGGTCACAGATACGCAGTATTTT | CASSVRVTDTQYF
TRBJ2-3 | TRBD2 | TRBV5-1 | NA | TGCGCCAGCAGCTTGGGGCTAGCGGGATCAGATACGCAGTATTTT | CASSLGLAGSDTQYF
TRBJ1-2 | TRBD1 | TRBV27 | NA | TGTGCCAGCAGTCCCCGGGACAGGCCTTTCAATGGCTACACCTTC | CASSPRDRPFNGYTF
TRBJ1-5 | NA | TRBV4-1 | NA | TGCGCCAGCAGCCAAGTTCCAGGGAGCAATCAGCCCCAGCATTTT | CASSQVPGSNQPQHF
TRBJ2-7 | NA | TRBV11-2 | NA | TGTGCCAGCAGCGCCGGACCGGGACTTGTGGAGCAGTACTTC | CASSAGPGLVEQYF
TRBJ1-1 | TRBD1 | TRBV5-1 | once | TGCGCCAGCAGCTGGGGACAGAAGGGAGGCACTGAAGCTTTCTTT | CASSWGQKGGTEAFF
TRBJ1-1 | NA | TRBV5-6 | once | TGTGCCAGCAGCTGGATGACAGTGAACACTGAAGCTTTCTTT | CASSWMTVNTEAFF
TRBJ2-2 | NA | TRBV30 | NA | TGTGCCTCCCTAGGGGGAGCCGGGGAGCTGTTTTTT | CASLGGAGELFF
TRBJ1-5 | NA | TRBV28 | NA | TGTGCCAGCAGTTTGGGAGGGGCCAATCAGCCCCAGCATTTT | CASSLGGANQPQHF
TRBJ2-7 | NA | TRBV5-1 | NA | TGCGCCAGCAGCTTGGCGCTAGGTTCGTACGAGCAGTACTTC | CASSLALGSYEQYF
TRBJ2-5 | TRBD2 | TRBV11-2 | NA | TGTGCCAGCAGCTGGGGTTTAGCGGGAGAGACCCAGTACTTC | CASSWGLAGETQYF
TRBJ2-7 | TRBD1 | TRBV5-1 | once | TGCGCCAGCAGCTTGTGGACAGGGGACCCCTACGAGCAGTACTTC | CASSLWTGDPYEQYF
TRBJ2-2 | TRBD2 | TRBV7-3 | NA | TGTGCCAGCAGCTTATTGTCTAGCGGGGCCGGGGAGCTGTTTTTT | CASSLLSSGAGELFF
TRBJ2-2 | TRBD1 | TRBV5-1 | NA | TGCGCCAGCAGCTACAGGGGCCCTAACACCGGGGAGCTGTTTTTT | CASSYRGPNTGELFF
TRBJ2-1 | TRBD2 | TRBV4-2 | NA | TGTGCCAGCAGCCCTGAAGAAGCGGGGGCCACGGGGAATGAGCAGTTCTTC | CASSPEEAGATGNEQFF
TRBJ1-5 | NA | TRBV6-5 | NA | TGTGCCAGCAGTTACATGGCGGAGCAGCCCCAGCATTTT | CASSYMAEQPQHF
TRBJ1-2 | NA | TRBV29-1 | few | TGCAGCGTTGAACGGGGATCGTCCTATGGCTACACCTTC | CSVERGSSYGYTF
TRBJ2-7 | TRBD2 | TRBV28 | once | TGTGCCAGCAGTTTTATATGGGGTCAGCGGGACTACGAGCAGTACTTC | CASSFIWGQRDYEQYF
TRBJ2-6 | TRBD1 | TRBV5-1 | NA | TGCGCCAGCAGCTTGGGCCCAGGGGGCTACTCTGGGGCCAACGTCCTGACTTTC | CASSLGPGGYSGANVLTF
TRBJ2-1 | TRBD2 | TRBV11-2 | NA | TGTGCCAGCAGCTTAGTCGGTGGGGGTAGCGGGAGAGTTTACAATGAGCAGTTCTTC | CASSLVGGGSGRVYNEQFF
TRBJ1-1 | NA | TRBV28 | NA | TGTGCCAGCATTACCTTAAAAGGGGCAGTGAACACTGAAGCTTTCTTT | CASITLKGAVNTEAFF
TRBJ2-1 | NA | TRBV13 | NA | TGTGCCAGCAGCTCGGGGACACCAGACAATGAGCAGTTCTTC | CASSSGTPDNEQFF
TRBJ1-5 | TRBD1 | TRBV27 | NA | TGTCCAACGGGCAGGGGGCGCGTGGACAATCAGCCCCAGCATTTT | CPTGRGRVDNQPQHF
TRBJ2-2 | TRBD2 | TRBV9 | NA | TGTGCCAGCAGCGGGACTAGCGGGGGGTCGAACACCGGGGAGCTGTTTTTT | CASSGTSGGSNTGELFF
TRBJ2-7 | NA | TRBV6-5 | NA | TGTGCCAGCAGATTCTCCTCGCAGTCCTACGAGCAGTACTTC | CASRFSSQSYEQYF
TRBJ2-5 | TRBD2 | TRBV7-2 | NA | TGTGCCAGCAGCTATAGCGGGGTATTCCTCCAAGAGACCCAGTACTTC | CASSYSGVFLQETQYF